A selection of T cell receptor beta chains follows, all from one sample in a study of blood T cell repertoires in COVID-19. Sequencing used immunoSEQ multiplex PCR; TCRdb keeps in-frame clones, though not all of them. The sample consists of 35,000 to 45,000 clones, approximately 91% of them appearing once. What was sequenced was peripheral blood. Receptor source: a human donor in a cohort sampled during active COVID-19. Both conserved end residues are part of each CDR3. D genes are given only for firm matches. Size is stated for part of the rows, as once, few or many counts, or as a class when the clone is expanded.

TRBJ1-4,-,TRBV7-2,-,CASSPGGVGLFF,TGTGCCAGCAGCCCCGGGGGAGTCGGGCTGTTTTTT
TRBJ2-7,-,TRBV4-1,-,CASSVSEARTYEQYF,TGCGCCAGCAGCGTTAGTGAGGCTAGAACCTACGAGCAGTACTTC
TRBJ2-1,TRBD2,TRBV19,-,CASSQLKRGGYNEQFF,TGTGCCAGTAGCCAGTTAAAGCGGGGGGGGTACAATGAGCAGTTCTTC
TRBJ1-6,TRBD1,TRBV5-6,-,CASSWTGRDSPLHF,TGTGCCAGCAGCTGGACAGGGCGAGATTCACCCCTCCACTTT
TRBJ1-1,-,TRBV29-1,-,CSAGTSNTEAFF,TGCAGCGCAGGGACATCCAACACTGAAGCTTTCTTT
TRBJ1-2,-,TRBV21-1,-,CASNQSGNYGYTF,TGTGCCAGCAACCAATCAGGGAACTATGGCTACACCTTC
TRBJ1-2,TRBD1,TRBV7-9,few,CASSPGFGTGVGGYTF,TGTGCCAGCAGCCCCGGCTTCGGGACAGGGGTCGGTGGCTACACCTTC
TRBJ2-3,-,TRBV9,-,CASSVGHSTDTQYF,TGTGCCAGCAGCGTCGGACACAGCACAGATACGCAGTATTTT
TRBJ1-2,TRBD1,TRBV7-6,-,CASSPPARGPGYGYTF,TGTGCCAGCAGCCCCCCAGCCAGGGGGCCGGGCTATGGCTACACCTTC
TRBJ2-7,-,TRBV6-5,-,CASSYSEGMGEQYF,TGTGCCAGCAGTTACTCGGAGGGTATGGGCGAGCAGTACTTC
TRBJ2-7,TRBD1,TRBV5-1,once,CASSLAGQGVILGEQYF,TGCGCCAGCAGCTTGGCGGGACAGGGGGTTATCCTGGGGGAGCAGTACTTC